The rows below give T cell receptor beta chains drawn from one sample of a study of naive CD8 T cells in extremely preterm neonates. Measured with immunoSEQ multiplex PCR; TCRdb has only the in-frame clones, and not every one. The repertoire includes approximately 7,700 clones, 95% to 98% of them detected once, and approximately 0.4% sits in the top ten. Sequenced sample: naive CD8+ T cells from cord blood. The receptors come from a newborn in good health. Both conserved end residues are part of each CDR3. Size values are once, few and many counts, or a class for expanded clones, and some rows have none.

v_call: TRBV4-2; clone_size: once; cdr3_aa: CASSQGSSYEQYF
v_call: TRBV19; clone_size: .; cdr3_aa: CASSPGDTEAFF
v_call: TRBV27; clone_size: .; cdr3_aa: CASSPDSPGEAFF
v_call: TRBV7-3; clone_size: .; cdr3_aa: CASSLTGTGLTDTQYF
v_call: TRBV19; clone_size: .; cdr3_aa: CASSIPGSNQPQHF
v_call: TRBV4-1; clone_size: .; cdr3_aa: CASSQDQGDEQYF
v_call: TRBV19; clone_size: .; cdr3_aa: CASSIPTRGTEAFF
v_call: TRBV30; clone_size: .; cdr3_aa: CAWSETGANYGYTF
v_call: TRBV2; clone_size: .; cdr3_aa: CASSGERGHYEQYF
v_call: TRBV7-6; clone_size: .; cdr3_aa: CASSLGSGQGGFAYGYTF
v_call: TRBV7-6; clone_size: .; cdr3_aa: CASSLADWGRVDTEAFF
v_call: TRBV30; clone_size: .; cdr3_aa: CAWSEDRPNTGELFF
v_call: TRBV27; clone_size: .; cdr3_aa: CASSRTGFNEKLFF